The next 16 T cell receptor beta chains were all read from a single sample in a study of T cells after yellow fever vaccination. One entry per CDR3 protein results from TCRdb running MiXCR on the 5' RACE reads. The table records roughly 120,000 distinct CDR3 sequences, approximately 8.4% of them present only once. Sample: CD8+ T cells sorted from PBMCs, taken 45 days after the yellow fever booster vaccination. All receptors come from a man aged 25-45 years who received the YFV17D yellow fever vaccine.

This clonotype has a count of ten or more. The chain links TRBV20-1 to TRBJ2-2, with D possibly being TRBD1 (6 bases). The CDR3 contains 17 residues. Trimming removed 0 bases at V and 0 bases at J, with 14 bases between. Per germline, CDR1 DFQATT and CDR2 SNEGSKA (reference sequence). This CDR3 reads CSARDSTGTPNTGELFF. The CDR3 bases are TGCAGTGCTAGAGATTCTACCGGGACACCGAACACCGGGGAGCTGTTTTTT.

This clonotype has ten or more counts. V gene TRBV27 combines with J gene TRBJ2-7; 14 bases fit TRBD2. CDR1 is MNHEY and CDR2 is SMNVEV in the germline V gene (reference sequence). V dropped 0 bases and J dropped 5; count of bases not matched to a gene: 6. This CDR3 contains 17 residues. The CDR3 DNA reads TGTGCCAGCAGTTTATCCCCAGGGACTAGCGGGAGAAACGAGCAGTACTTC. Amino acids: CASSLSPGTSGRNEQYF.

This clonotype was seen a few times. The chain has TRBV6-4 and TRBJ2-1; 14 bases are shared with TRBD2. This CDR3 is 19 amino acids long. The germline gives CDR1 MRHNA, CDR2 SNTAGT. Trimming cost V 3 bases and J 7 bases; bases outside gene matches: 14. The CDR3 is CASSELGTSGRVLGNEQFF. DNA for the CDR3: TGTGCCAGCAGTGAGCTCGGGACTAGCGGGAGAGTATTAGGTAATGAGCAGTTCTTC.

This clonotype has more than one count but fewer than ten. The chain has TRBV5-4 and TRBJ2-2; D ambiguous. CDR1 and CDR2 from the germline V gene are SGHNT and YYREEE (reference sequence). V lost 2 bases and J lost 4, with 9 bases in between. This CDR3 is 14 amino acids long. This chain's CDR3 is CASSLIQGTGELFF. The CDR3 DNA follows: TGTGCCAGCAGCTTAATTCAAGGCACCGGGGAGCTGTTTTTT.

This clonotype was counted ten times or more. The chain recombines TRBV5-1 with TRBJ2-1, with 7 bases fitting TRBD2. Looked up from germline, CDR1 is SGHRS and CDR2 is YFSETQ. V trimming: 2 bases; J trimming: 6 bases; junction bases outside the gene matches: 20. CDR3 length: 19 residues. CDR3 nucleotide sequence: TGCGCCAGCAGCTTCCCCCACACCGAAACGGGACTAATGGTCAATGAGCAGTTCTTC. It codes for CASSFPHTETGLMVNEQFF.

This clonotype was counted only a few times. The rearrangement joins TRBV25-1 to TRBJ1-1, with a weak D call TRBD1 (5 bases). Trimming stripped 1 base from V and 3 bases from J, with 12 bases between. The CDR3 is 15 residues long. The germline CDR1 and CDR2 sequences are MGHDK and SYGVNS. The CDR3 DNA reads TGTGCCAGCAGTGAATGGATCGGGGGTCACACTGAAGCTTTCTTT. Amino acid sequence: CASSEWIGGHTEAFF.

This clonotype showed up many times. The chain combines TRBV7-9 with TRBJ2-2; 10 bases agree with TRBD2. The germline CDR1 and CDR2 sequences are SEHNR and FQNEAQ (reference sequence). V lost 4 bases, J lost 3 bases, and 2 bases stayed unmatched. This CDR3 contains 15 residues. The CDR3 nucleotides are TGTGCCAGCAGCTCGAGCGGGAGGGACACCGGGGAGCTGTTTTTT. Its protein is CASSSSGRDTGELFF.

The genes are TRBV11-2 and TRBJ2-7; D gene unclear. Trimming removed 1 base at V and 2 bases at J, with 9 bases between. The V gene's germline CDR1 is SGHAT and CDR2 FQNNGV. The CDR3 is 14 amino acids. CDR3 nucleotide sequence: TGTGCCAGCAGCTTAGGTACGATGACCTACGAGCAGTACTTC. Amino acids: CASSLGTMTYEQYF.

The rearrangement uses TRBV7-8 and TRBJ2-5; D is unclear. V lost 4 bases and J 4 bases, leaving 19 bases between the germline ends. Germline CDR1 and CDR2: SGHVS and FQNEAQ. The CDR3 runs to 16 residues. DNA of the CDR3: TGTGCCAGCAGCTCTTTACAAGACTCCTCGCGAGAGACCCAGTACTTC. This gives the protein CASSSLQDSSRETQYF. The whole variable domain, remainder taken from reference TRBV7-8 and TRBJ2-5, is GAGVSQSPRYKVAKRGQDVALRCDPISGHVSLFWYQQALGQGPEFLTYFQNEAQLDKSGLPSDRFFAERPEGSVSTLKIQRTQQEDSAVYLCASSSLQDSSRETQYFGPGTRLLVL.

This clonotype came up many times. The chain employs TRBV3-1 and TRBJ2-7; 7 bases are shared with TRBD1. CDR1 is LGHDT, CDR2 YNNKEL, per germline (reference sequence). After removal of 8 bases from V and 1 base from J, the junction contained 2 bases not matched to a gene. CDR3 size: 12 residues. The chain's CDR3 is CASRQGSYEQYF. DNA of the CDR3: TGTGCCAGCCGACAGGGTTCCTACGAGCAGTACTTC.

J is TRBJ2-5 and V is TRBV14, with TRBD2 identical over 7 bases. The CDR3 runs to 16 residues. V was clipped by 2 bases and J by 5 bases; unmatched bases: 11. CDR1 is SGHDN, CDR2 FVKESK, per germline. CDR3 sequence (DNA): TGTGCCAGCAGCCAACTAAGCGGGACCCTGGCGGAGACCCAGTACTTC. Protein: CASSQLSGTLAETQYF.

A note on this clonotype: A much larger clone differs from this one at a single base, so this may be a read error. The gene calls are TRBV10-3 and TRBJ1-2; the match to TRBD1 covers 8 bases. CDR3 length: 17 amino acids. Germline CDR1 is ENHRY and CDR2 is SYGVKD. DNA of the CDR3: TGTGCCGTCAGCTTCGTCGTTGGCCTGACAGGGGAAGGTGGCTACACCTTC. Encoded protein: CAVSFVVGLTGEGGYTF.

The table lists this clonotype with many counts. This chain joins TRBV7-2 and TRBJ2-1; 10 bases match TRBD2. The CDR3 totals 16 residues. With 1 base clipped from V and 7 bases from J, the junction kept 7 bases outside the gene matches. The germline V gene has CDR1 SGHTA and CDR2 FQGNSA. CDR3 in amino acids: CASSLVAGLAANEQFF. DNA for the CDR3: TGTGCCAGCAGCTTAGTTGCAGGACTAGCGGCAAATGAGCAGTTCTTC.

The sample holds many counts of this clonotype. The rearrangement links TRBV29-1 to TRBJ2-5; 8 bases align to TRBD2. Trimming removed 5 bases from V and 5 bases from J; junction bases left unmatched: 10. The CDR3 length is 14 residues. Germline V gene sequence: CDR1 SQVTM, CDR2 ANQGSEA. CDR3 coding DNA: TGCAGCGTTAAACCGGGACTAGAGAGTGAGACCCAGTACTTC. Translating gives CSVKPGLESETQYF.

In this sample, this clonotype turned up many times. The chain carries TRBV7-9 and TRBJ2-7; 8 positions match TRBD2. In germline, CDR1 is SEHNR, CDR2 FQNEAQ (reference sequence). J gave up 3 bases and V 4 bases, and 5 bases lay outside the gene matches. This CDR3 is built from 14 residues. CDR3 coding DNA: TGTGCCAGCAGCTCCGACGGGGGGGTCTACGAGCAGTACTTC. It yields the protein CASSSDGGVYEQYF.

J is TRBJ1-1 and V is TRBV7-9; D perhaps matches TRBD1 (6 bases). From germline, CDR1 is SEHNR and CDR2 FQNEAQ (reference sequence). V was shortened by 4 bases and J by 6 bases, with 18 bases between the two germline ends. The CDR3 sequence is 15 residues long. CDR3: CASSSGVTGIPEAFF. As DNA, the CDR3 is TGTGCCAGCAGCTCAGGAGTTACAGGGATCCCTGAAGCTTTCTTT.